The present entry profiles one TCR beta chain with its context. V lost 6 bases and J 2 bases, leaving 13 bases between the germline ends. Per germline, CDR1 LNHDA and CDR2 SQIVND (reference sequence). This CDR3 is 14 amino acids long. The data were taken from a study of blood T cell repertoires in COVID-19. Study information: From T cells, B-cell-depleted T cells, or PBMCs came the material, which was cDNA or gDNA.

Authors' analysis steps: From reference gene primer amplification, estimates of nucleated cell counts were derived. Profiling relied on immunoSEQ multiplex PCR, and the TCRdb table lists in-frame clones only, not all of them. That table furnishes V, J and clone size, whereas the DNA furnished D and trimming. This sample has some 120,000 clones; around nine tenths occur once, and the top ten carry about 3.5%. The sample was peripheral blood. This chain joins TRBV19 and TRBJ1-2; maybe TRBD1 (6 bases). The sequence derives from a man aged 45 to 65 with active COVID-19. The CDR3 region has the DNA TGTGCCAGTAGCAAGACAGGCGGAAACTATGGCTACACCTTC. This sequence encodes CASSKTGGNYGYTF. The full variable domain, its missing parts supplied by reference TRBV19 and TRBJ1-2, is DGGITQSPKYLFRKEGQNVTLSCEQNLNHDAMYWYRQDPGQGLRLIYYSQIVNDFQKGDIAEGYSVSREKKESFPLTVTSAQKNPTAFYLCASSKTGGNYGYTFGSGTRLTVV.